These 24 T cell receptor beta chains share one sample of origin, sequenced in a study of regulatory and conventional T cells in RAG deficiency. TCRdb keeps only in-frame clones here, not all; method: immunoSEQ multiplex PCR. The sample shows 34,000 or so clones, around 89% of them seen only once. This same sample was also part of a study on regulatory T cells. Per that study: The primer mix had 52 TRBV and 13 TRBJ primers.

Specimen: CD8+ T cells sorted from blood. The receptors stem from a human donor in good health.

The V call is TRBV28, the J call TRBJ1-5, with 11 bases matching TRBD1. V was pared by 6 bases and J by 4 bases, with 5 bases of the junction left unmatched. CDR3 length: 15 residues. Per germline, CDR1 MDHEN and CDR2 SYDVKM. The CDR3 sequence is CASSRGTGGNQPQHF. CDR3 DNA: TGTGCCAGCAGCCGCGGGACAGGGGGAAATCAGCCCCAGCATTTT. Together with reference TRBV28 and TRBJ1-5, the CDR3 gives the full variable domain: DVKVTQSSRYLVKRTGEKVFLECVQDMDHENMFWYRQDPGLGLRLIYFSYDVKMKEKGDIPEGYSVSREKKERFSLILESASTNQTSMYLCASSRGTGGNQPQHFGDGTRLSIL.

This clone occurred once. The chain combines TRBV28 with TRBJ2-5, with TRBD2 matching over 9 bases. The end of the DNA fits TRBJ2-7 better, so the J call may be wrong. CDR1 and CDR2 from the germline V gene are MDHEN and SYDVKM. The CDR3 spans 15 residues. CDR3 sequence reads: CASSPPSGKFNEQYF. The CDR3 nucleotides read TGTGCCAGCAGTCCGCCTAGCGGGAAGTTCAACGAGCAGTACTTC.

This rearrangement joins TRBV14 to TRBJ2-5; weak D call: TRBD2 (6 bases). CDR1 and CDR2 from the germline V gene are SGHDN and FVKESK. The V gene lost 0 bases and the J gene lost 5 bases, with 13 bases spanning the gap. This CDR3 has 15 amino acids. CDR3 nucleotides: TGTGCCAGCAGCCAAGATCAGGTGCGGGGTGAGACCCAGTACTTC. This codes for CASSQDQVRGETQYF.

The J gene is TRBJ2-7, the V gene TRBV9; no reliable D call. Germline loops: CDR1 SGDLS, CDR2 YYNGEE. The CDR3 loop spans 16 amino acids. The germline V and J ends were trimmed by 0 bases and 1 base, with 14 bases remaining between them. This chain's CDR3 is CASSVEARTASYEQYF. The CDR3 DNA follows: TGTGCCAGCAGCGTAGAGGCCCGTACGGCTTCCTACGAGCAGTACTTC.

CDR3 nucleotide sequence: TGTGCCAGCATGGGCCGGGGGGGCTCCTACAATGAGCAGTTCTTC. Translating gives CASMGRGGSYNEQFF. This chain joins TRBV2 and TRBJ2-1; 8 bases match TRBD2. Germline CDR1 and CDR2: SNHLY and FYNNEI. The CDR3 loop spans 15 amino acids. V shed 7 bases, J shed 0 bases, and the junction held 5 bases outside the gene matches.

The V call is TRBV11-2, the J call TRBJ2-1; no firm D call. Germline V lookup: CDR1 SGHAT, CDR2 FQNNGV. The CDR3 runs 14 residues. Trimming removed 2 bases from V and 8 bases from J, with 13 bases in between. The CDR3 region has the DNA TGTGCCAGCAGCTTATCCCTGGGGTCCCATGAGCAGTTCTTC. It specifies CASSLSLGSHEQFF.

In regard to this clone: In the same sample, other DNA sequences code for this CDR3. V gene TRBV5-1 combines with J gene TRBJ1-1; no reliable D call. This CDR3 has 14 residues. Trimming shortened V by 0 bases and J by 0 bases, and 6 bases separated the two germline ends. From germline, CDR1 is SGHRS and CDR2 YFSETQ. CDR3 nucleotide sequence: TGCGCCAGCAGCTTGGCATCGATGAACACTGAAGCTTTCTTT. This sequence encodes CASSLASMNTEAFF.

The V gene is TRBV4-1, the J gene TRBJ2-1; no clear D. Trimming left V 4 bases short and J 4 bases short, with 20 bases between. Germline V CDR1 and CDR2: MGHRA, YSYEKL. This CDR3 is built from 17 residues. DNA of the CDR3: TGCGCCAGCAGCCTTCTCCCCGGAGCGCTCACATACAATGAGCAGTTCTTC. This translates into CASSLLPGALTYNEQFF.

The genes are TRBV6-1 and TRBJ1-1, with D hard to call. Germline CDR1 reads MNHNS; CDR2 reads SASEGT. The CDR3 spans 13 residues. V was trimmed by 1 base and J by 3 bases, leaving 6 bases between them. CDR3 loop: CASSEVVDTEAFF. CDR3 DNA: TGTGCCAGCAGTGAAGTTGTTGACACTGAAGCTTTCTTT.

The chain is built from TRBV2 and TRBJ2-7, with 8 bases aligning to TRBD1. The ends lost 5 bases at V and 3 bases at J; junction bases unmatched: 3. Per germline, CDR1 SNHLY and CDR2 FYNNEI. This CDR3 region has 13 residues. The CDR3 region has the DNA TGTGCCAGCAGTAACGACAGGGGCTACGAGCAGTACTTC. This sequence encodes CASSNDRGYEQYF.

This clone was counted once. CDR3 nucleotide sequence: TGTGCCAGCAGCTTCAGGGGGGAGACTGAAGCTTTCTTT. Amino acid sequence: CASSFRGETEAFF. J is TRBJ1-1 and V is TRBV28; 7 bases line up with TRBD1. This CDR3 has 13 amino acids. J gave up 5 bases and V 6 bases, and 6 bases lay outside the gene matches. CDR1 MDHEN and CDR2 SYDVKM come from the germline V gene.

V is TRBV7-9 and J is TRBJ2-5; D is undetermined. This CDR3 comprises 14 residues. Germline loops: CDR1 SEHNR, CDR2 FQNEAQ (reference sequence). The V and J ends lost 5 bases and 0 bases respectively, with 10 bases between them. Written as DNA, the CDR3 is TGTGCCAGCAGCGCCACAGAGTACCAAGAGACCCAGTACTTC. This gives the protein CASSATEYQETQYF.

The chain couples TRBV2 to TRBJ1-5; possibly TRBD1 for D (6 bases). Trimming cost V 2 bases and J 0 bases, with 11 bases left between them. The CDR3 has 16 residues. In germline, CDR1 is SNHLY, CDR2 FYNNEI. The DNA for the CDR3 is TGTGCCAGCAGTGAATGGGGGCGAACTAGCAATCAGCCCCAGCATTTT. This codes for CASSEWGRTSNQPQHF.

This chain links TRBV27 with TRBJ2-1; D remains unclear. The CDR3 totals 16 residues. V lost 10 bases and J 8 bases, leaving 27 bases between the germline ends. Germline lookup yields CDR1 MNHEY and CDR2 SMNVEV (reference sequence). CDR3 in DNA: TGTGCCACTCTCCAACCAAACTGGGCAGGTTTACATGAGCAGTTCTTC. Translation gives CATLQPNWAGLHEQFF.

The chain joins TRBV28 to TRBJ1-2; tentative D call: TRBD1 (6 bases). Germline V gives CDR1 MDHEN, CDR2 SYDVKM. The length of the CDR3 is 12 residues. V dropped 6 bases and J dropped 9 bases, with 14 bases sitting between them. CDR3 DNA sequence: TGTGCCAGCAGACCTGGACAGAAAAGCTACACCTTC. It encodes CASRPGQKSYTF.

The rearrangement links TRBV11-2 to TRBJ1-2; D not resolved. Germline CDR1 SGHAT, CDR2 FQNNGV. The CDR3 runs 16 residues. Trimming removed 3 bases from V and 0 bases from J, with 14 bases in between. CDR3 amino acids: CASSLARNRANYGYTF. DNA for the CDR3: TGTGCCAGCAGCTTGGCCAGGAATAGAGCTAACTATGGCTACACCTTC.

The V and J genes are TRBV10-1 and TRBJ2-7, with TRBD2 as a possible D gene (6 bases). The V gene lost 3 bases and the J gene lost 5 bases, with 17 bases spanning the gap. CDR3 size: 15 residues. Germline V CDR1 and CDR2: WNHNN, SYGVQD (reference sequence). CDR3: CASSDRGKMVDEQYF. The CDR3 DNA reads as TGCGCCAGCAGTGATCGGGGGAAGATGGTGGACGAGCAGTACTTC.

The genes are TRBV4-2 and TRBJ2-7, with 10 bases identical to TRBD2. The CDR3 contains 16 residues. V lost 0 bases to trimming and J lost 4 bases; unmatched junction nucleotides: 6. CDR1 is LGHNA, CDR2 YNFKEQ, per germline. The CDR3: CASSQEGSSGSYEQYF. The CDR3 DNA follows: TGTGCCAGCAGCCAAGAAGGGTCTAGCGGGAGTTACGAGCAGTACTTC.

The V and J genes are TRBV5-4 and TRBJ2-2; D unresolved. The germline V gene has CDR1 SGHNT and CDR2 YYREEE (reference sequence). There are 14 residues in the CDR3. V was pared by 4 bases and J by 8 bases, with 15 bases between. The DNA for the CDR3 is TGTGCCAGCAGCCTTCAAGACTCCGTGGGGGAGCTGTTTTTT. Translated: CASSLQDSVGELFF.

The chain has TRBV10-3 and TRBJ2-3; 10 nucleotides align to TRBD2. Looked up from germline, CDR1 is ENHRY and CDR2 is SYGVKD. With V trimmed by 7 bases and J by 3 bases, 4 bases remained unmatched. CDR3 size: 14 residues. CDR3 DNA: TGTGCCATCACCAGGGGACTAGCGACAGATACGCAGTATTTT. Translated, it gives CAITRGLATDTQYF.

The chain joins TRBV2 to TRBJ1-4; D might be TRBD1 (6 bases). V shed 7 bases and J shed 0 bases, with 12 bases lying between them. Germline V gene lookup returns CDR1 SNHLY and CDR2 FYNNEI. The CDR3 covers 15 residues. The CDR3 sequence is CASKRGQATNEKLFF. As DNA, the CDR3 is TGTGCCAGCAAAAGGGGACAAGCAACTAATGAAAAACTGTTTTTT.

The chain uses TRBV27 and TRBJ2-7; D is possibly TRBD1 (6 bases). The CDR3 length is 14 residues. The germline V gene has CDR1 MNHEY and CDR2 SMNVEV (reference sequence). V was trimmed by 3 bases and J by 1 base, leaving 10 bases between them. The CDR3 reads CASSFGTGSYEQYF. For the CDR3, the DNA is TGTGCCAGCAGTTTTGGCACAGGGTCCTACGAGCAGTACTTC.

Only a few counts were recorded for this clone. The chain combines TRBV6-4 with TRBJ2-3, with D tentatively TRBD2 (5 bases). The CDR3 is made up of 14 amino acids. In germline, CDR1 is MRHNA, CDR2 SNTAGT. Trimming took 5 bases from V and 1 from J, leaving 10 bases between them. CDR3 DNA: TGTGCCAGCAGTCGCAACGGGGGCACAGATACGCAGTATTTT. Amino acids: CASSRNGGTDTQYF.

The J gene is TRBJ2-3, the V gene TRBV2; 12 nucleotides match TRBD1. Trimming removed 5 bases from V and 4 bases from J; junction bases left unmatched: 4. Germline CDR1 is SNHLY and CDR2 is FYNNEI. CDR3 length equals 15 residues. CDR3 in amino acids: CASSNRDRGPDTQYF. DNA of the CDR3: TGTGCCAGCAGTAACCGGGACAGGGGGCCAGATACGCAGTATTTT.